A single T cell receptor (beta chain) is shown here with its context. This receptor's antigen is unknown. The sample holds no much larger clone one base away, and base qualities are not on file. These data come from a study of technical replicates of blood from a handful of donors (dated by TCRdb to 2017 to 2019). The method was the immunoSEQ multiplex PCR assay. Held by TCRdb, this immuneACCESS table contains in-frame sequences only and omits some clones. Under half of the omission traces to an unresolved V gene where checked; the cause of the rest is unknown. The sample table holds around 53,000 clones, of which about 86% were seen once. The leading ten clones occupy roughly 5.2% of the sample. The CDR3 measures 13 amino acids from cysteine to phenylalanine. Only the CDR3 part of the read is kept: 39 bases, read in frame from the first base. The trim is 10 bases for V and 3 bases for J, with a gap of 15 bases between the germline ends. The germline V gene specifies ENHRY as CDR1 and SYGVKD as CDR2.

The chain links TRBV10-3 with TRBJ1-1; D gene: possibly TRBD1, on 6 matching bases. This sequence was found in a human donor in good health. Some clones in this sample may be carry-over from other donors' samples. Sequencing used PBMCs. The nucleotides are TGTGCCAGCGGTCAACAGGGAGACACTGAAGCTTTCTTT. This is translated as CASGQQGDTEAFF.